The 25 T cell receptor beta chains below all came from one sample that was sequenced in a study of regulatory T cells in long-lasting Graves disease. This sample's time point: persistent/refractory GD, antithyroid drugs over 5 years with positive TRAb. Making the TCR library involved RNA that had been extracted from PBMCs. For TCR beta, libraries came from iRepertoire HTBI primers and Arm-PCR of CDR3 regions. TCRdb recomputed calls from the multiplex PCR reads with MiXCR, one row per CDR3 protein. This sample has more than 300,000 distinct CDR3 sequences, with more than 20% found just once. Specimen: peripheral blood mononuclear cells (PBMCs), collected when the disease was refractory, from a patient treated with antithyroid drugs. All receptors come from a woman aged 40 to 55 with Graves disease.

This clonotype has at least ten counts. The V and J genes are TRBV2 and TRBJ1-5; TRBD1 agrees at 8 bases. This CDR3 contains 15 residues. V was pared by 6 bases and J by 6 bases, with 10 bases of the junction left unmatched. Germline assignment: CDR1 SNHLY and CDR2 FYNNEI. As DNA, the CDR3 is TGTGCCAGCAGCGTAGGACAGGGCTTACGTCAGCCCCAGCATTTT. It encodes CASSVGQGLRQPQHF.

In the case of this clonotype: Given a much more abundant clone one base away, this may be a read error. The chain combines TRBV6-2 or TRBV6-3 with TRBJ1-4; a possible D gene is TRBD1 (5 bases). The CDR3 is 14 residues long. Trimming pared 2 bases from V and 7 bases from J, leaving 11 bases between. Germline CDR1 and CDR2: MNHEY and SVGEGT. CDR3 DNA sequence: TGTGCCAGCAGTTACCGGGGCGGGGGTGAAAAACTGTTTTTT. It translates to CASSYRGGGEKLFF.

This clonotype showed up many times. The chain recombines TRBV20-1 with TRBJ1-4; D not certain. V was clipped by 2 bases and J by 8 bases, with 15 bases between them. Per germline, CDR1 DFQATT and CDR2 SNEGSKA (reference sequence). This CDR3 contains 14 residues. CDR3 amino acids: CSARPSLSGEKLFF. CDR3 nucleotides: TGCAGTGCTAGACCTAGTCTTTCGGGCGAAAAACTGTTTTTT.

The DNA of the CDR3 is TGCAGCGTTCGGTCCGACACTGAAGCTTTCTTT. Amino acids: CSVRSDTEAFF. V is TRBV29-1 and J is TRBJ1-1; D is unresolved. V shed 5 bases and J shed 3 bases, with 7 bases lying between them. The CDR3 extends over 11 amino acids. CDR1 and CDR2 (germline): SQVTM, ANQGSEA.

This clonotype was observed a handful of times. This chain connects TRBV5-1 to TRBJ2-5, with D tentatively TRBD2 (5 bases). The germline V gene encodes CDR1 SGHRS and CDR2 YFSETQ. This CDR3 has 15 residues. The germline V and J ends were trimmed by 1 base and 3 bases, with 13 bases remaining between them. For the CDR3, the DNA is TGCGCCAGCAGCTTGATGGGTCACGGGGAAGAGACCCAGTACTTC. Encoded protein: CASSLMGHGEETQYF.

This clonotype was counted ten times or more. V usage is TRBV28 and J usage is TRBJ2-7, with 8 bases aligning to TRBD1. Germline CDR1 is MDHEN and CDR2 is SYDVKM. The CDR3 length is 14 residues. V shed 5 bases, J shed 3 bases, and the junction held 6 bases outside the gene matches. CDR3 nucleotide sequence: TGTGCCAGCAGTAAGGACAGGGCGTACTACGAGCAGTACTTC. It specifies CASSKDRAYYEQYF.

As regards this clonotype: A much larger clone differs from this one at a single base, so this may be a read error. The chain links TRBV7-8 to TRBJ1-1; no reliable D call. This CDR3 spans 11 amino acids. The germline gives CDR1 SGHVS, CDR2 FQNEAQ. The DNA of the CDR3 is TGTGCCAGCAGCTTTCACACTGAAGCTTCCTTT. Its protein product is CASSFHTEASF.

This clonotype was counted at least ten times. CDR3 region: CASSSHATGGFSPLHF. The CDR3 DNA is TGTGCCAGCAGCTCCCACGCTACAGGGGGCTTTTCACCCCTCCACTTT. The chain is built from TRBV11-2 and TRBJ1-6, with TRBD1 matching over 9 bases. Germline CDR1 is SGHAT and CDR2 is FQNNGV. This CDR3 is built from 16 residues. J was trimmed by 9 bases and V by 4 bases; bases with no gene match: 10.

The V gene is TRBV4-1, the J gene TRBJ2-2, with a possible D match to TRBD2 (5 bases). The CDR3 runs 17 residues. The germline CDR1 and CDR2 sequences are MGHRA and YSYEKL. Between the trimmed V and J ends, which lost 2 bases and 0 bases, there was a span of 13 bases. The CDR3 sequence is CASSQMEAAANTGELFF. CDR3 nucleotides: TGCGCCAGCAGCCAAATGGAGGCGGCTGCGAACACCGGGGAGCTGTTTTTT.

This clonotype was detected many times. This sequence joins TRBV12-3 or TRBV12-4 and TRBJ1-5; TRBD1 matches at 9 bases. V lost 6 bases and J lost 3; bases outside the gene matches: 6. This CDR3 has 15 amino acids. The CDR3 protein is CASRARDRANQPQHF. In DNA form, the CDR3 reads TGTGCCAGCAGAGCCCGGGACAGGGCCAATCAGCCCCAGCATTTT.

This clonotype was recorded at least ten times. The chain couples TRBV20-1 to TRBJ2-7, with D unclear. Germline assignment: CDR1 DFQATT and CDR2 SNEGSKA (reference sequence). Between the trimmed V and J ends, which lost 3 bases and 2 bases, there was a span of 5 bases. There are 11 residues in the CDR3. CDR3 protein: CSASTAYEQYF. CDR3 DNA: TGCAGTGCTAGTACGGCCTACGAGCAGTACTTC.

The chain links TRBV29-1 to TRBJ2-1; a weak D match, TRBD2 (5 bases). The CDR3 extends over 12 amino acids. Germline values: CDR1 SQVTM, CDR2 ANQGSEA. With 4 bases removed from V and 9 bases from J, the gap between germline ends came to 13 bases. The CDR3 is CSVVGGRIEQFF. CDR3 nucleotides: TGCAGCGTTGTAGGCGGGCGGATTGAGCAGTTCTTC.

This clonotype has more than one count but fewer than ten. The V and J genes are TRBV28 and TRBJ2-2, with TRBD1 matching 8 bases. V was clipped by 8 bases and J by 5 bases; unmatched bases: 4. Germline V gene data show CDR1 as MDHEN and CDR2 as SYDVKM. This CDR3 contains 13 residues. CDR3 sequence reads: CASVDRGTGELFF. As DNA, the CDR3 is TGTGCCAGCGTCGACAGGGGAACCGGGGAGCTGTTTTTT.

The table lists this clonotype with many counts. Here the CDR3 DNA reads TGTGCCAGCGGCCGGGCCTACGAGCAGTACTTC. It yields the protein CASGRAYEQYF. V usage is TRBV11-2 and J usage is TRBJ2-7; no firm D call. CDR1 SGHAT and CDR2 FQNNGV come from the germline V gene. The V end lost 8 bases, the J end lost 2 bases, and 7 bases lay between the germline ends. CDR3 length: 11 amino acids. Complete variable domain (other parts from reference TRBV11-2 and TRBJ2-7): EAGVAQSPRYKIIEKRQSVAFWCNPISGHATLYWYQQILGQGPKLLIQFQNNGVVDDSQLPKDRFSAERLKGVDSTLKIQPAKLEDSAVYLCASGRAYEQYFGPGTRLTVT.

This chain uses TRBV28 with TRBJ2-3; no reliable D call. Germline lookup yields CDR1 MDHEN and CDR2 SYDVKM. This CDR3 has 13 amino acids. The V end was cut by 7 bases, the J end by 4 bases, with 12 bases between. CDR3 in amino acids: CASTHLDPDTQYF. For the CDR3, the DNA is TGTGCCAGCACCCATCTGGACCCAGATACGCAGTATTTT.

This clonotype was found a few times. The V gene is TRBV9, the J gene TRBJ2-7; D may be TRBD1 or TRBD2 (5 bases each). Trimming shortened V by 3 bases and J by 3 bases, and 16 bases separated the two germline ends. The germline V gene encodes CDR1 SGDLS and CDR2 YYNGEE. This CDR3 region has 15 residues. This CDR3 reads CASSGGMGYGYEQYF. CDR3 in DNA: TGTGCCAGCAGCGGGGGGATGGGGTACGGCTACGAGCAGTACTTC.

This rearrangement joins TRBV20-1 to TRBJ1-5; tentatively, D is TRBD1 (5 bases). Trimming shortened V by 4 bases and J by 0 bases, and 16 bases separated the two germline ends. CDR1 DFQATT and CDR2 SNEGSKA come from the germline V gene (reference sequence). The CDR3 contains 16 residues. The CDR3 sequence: CSAISGKGDSNQPQHF. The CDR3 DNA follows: TGCAGTGCTATATCGGGAAAAGGGGATAGCAATCAGCCCCAGCATTTT.

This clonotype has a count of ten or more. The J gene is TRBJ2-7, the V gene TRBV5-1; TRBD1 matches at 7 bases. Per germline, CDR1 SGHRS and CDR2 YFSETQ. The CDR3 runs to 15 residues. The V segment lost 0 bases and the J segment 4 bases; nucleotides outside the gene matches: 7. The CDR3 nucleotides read TGCGCCAGCAGCTTGGCGGGGACAGTCCTTTACGAGCAGTACTTC. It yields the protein CASSLAGTVLYEQYF.

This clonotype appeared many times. CDR3 residues: CASGKTRRETQYF. In DNA form, the CDR3 reads TGTGCCAGCGGGAAGACCCGGAGGGAGACCCAGTACTTC. The chain uses TRBV2 and TRBJ2-5, with D perhaps matching TRBD2 (5 bases). There are 13 residues in the CDR3. V gave up 8 bases and J gave up 5 bases, with 15 bases separating them. The V gene's germline CDR1 is SNHLY and CDR2 FYNNEI.

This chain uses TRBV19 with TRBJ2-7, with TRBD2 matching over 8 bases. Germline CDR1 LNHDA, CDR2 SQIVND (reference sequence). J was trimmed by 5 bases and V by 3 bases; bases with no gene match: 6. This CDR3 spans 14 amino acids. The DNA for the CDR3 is TGTGCCAGTAGTATCCAAGCGGGAGAGGACGAGCAGTACTTC. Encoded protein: CASSIQAGEDEQYF.

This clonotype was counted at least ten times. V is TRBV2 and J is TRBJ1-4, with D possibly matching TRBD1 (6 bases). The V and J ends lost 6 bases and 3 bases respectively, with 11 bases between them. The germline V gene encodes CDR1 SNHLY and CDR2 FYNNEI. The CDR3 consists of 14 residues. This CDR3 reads CASSEGGANEKLFF. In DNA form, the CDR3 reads TGTGCCAGCAGCGAGGGGGGAGCTAATGAAAAACTGTTTTTT.

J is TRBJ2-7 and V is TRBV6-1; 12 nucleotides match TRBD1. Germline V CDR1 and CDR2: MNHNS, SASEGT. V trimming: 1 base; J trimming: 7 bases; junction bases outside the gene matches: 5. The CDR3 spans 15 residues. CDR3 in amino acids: CASSEEGTGGGEQYF. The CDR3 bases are TGTGCCAGCAGTGAAGAAGGGACAGGGGGCGGTGAGCAGTACTTC.

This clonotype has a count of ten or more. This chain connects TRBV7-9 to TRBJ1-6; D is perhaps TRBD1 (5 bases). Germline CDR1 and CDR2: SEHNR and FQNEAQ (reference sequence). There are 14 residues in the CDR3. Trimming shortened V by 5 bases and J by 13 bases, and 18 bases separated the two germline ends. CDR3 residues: CASSPREGIAPLHF. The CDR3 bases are TGTGCCAGCAGCCCCAGGGAAGGGATTGCTCCCCTCCACTTT.

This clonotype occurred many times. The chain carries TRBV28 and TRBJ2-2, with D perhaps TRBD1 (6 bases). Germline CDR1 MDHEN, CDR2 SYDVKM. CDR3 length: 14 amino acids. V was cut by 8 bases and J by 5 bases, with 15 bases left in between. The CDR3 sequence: CASQNQGGTGELFF. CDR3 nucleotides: TGTGCCAGCCAAAATCAAGGGGGAACCGGGGAGCTGTTTTTT.

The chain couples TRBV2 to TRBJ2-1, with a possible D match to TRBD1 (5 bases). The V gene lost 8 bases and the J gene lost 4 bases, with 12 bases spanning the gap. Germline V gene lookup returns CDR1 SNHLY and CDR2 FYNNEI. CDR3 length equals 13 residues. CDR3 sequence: CASQRNRYNEQFF. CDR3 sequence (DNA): TGTGCCAGCCAAAGGAACAGGTACAATGAGCAGTTCTTC.